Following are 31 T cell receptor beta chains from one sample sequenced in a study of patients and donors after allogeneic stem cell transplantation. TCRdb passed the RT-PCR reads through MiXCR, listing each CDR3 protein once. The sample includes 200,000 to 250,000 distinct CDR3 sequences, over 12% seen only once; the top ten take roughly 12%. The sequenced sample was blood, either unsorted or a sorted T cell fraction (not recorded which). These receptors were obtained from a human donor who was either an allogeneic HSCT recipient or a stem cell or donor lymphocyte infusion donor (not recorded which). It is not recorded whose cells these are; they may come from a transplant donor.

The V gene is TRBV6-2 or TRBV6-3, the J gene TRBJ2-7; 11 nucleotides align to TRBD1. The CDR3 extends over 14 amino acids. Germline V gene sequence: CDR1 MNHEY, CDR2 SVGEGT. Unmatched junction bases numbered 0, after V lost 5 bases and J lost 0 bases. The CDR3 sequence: CASSGQGASYEQYF. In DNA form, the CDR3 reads TGTGCCAGCAGTGGACAGGGGGCCTCCTACGAGCAGTACTTC.

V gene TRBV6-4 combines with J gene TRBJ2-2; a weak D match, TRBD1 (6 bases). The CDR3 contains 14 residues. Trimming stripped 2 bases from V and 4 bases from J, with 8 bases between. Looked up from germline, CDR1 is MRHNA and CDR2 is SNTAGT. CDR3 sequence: CASSDQGFTGELFF. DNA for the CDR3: TGTGCCAGCAGTGACCAGGGGTTCACCGGGGAGCTGTTTTTT.

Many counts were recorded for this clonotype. This chain's CDR3 is CASSYILNTEAFF. The CDR3 DNA reads TGTGCCAGCAGTTACATCTTGAACACTGAAGCTTTCTTT. The chain couples TRBV6-2 or TRBV6-3 to TRBJ1-1; no reliable D call. V lost 2 bases to trimming and J lost 0 bases, with 4 bases between them. There are 13 residues in the CDR3. CDR1 and CDR2 (germline): MNHEY, SVGEGT.

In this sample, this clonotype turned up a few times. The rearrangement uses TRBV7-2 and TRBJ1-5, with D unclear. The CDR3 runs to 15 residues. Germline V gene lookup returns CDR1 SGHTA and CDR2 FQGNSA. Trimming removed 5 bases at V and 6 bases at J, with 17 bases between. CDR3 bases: TGTGCCAGCAGCCTTTACTTTGACAAGCCTCAGCCCCAGCATTTT. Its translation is CASSLYFDKPQPQHF.

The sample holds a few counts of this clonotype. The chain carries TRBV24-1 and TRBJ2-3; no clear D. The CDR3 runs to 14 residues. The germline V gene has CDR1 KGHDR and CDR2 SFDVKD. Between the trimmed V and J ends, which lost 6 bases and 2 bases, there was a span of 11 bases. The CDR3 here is CATSFHGNTDTQYF. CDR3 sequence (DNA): TGTGCCACCAGTTTCCACGGTAACACAGATACGCAGTATTTT.

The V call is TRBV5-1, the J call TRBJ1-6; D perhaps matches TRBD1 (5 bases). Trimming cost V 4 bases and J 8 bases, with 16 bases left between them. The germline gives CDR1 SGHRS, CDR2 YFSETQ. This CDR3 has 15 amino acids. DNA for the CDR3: TGCGCCAGCAGCACCCAGGGCGATGCGGATTCACCCCTCCACTTT. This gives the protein CASSTQGDADSPLHF.

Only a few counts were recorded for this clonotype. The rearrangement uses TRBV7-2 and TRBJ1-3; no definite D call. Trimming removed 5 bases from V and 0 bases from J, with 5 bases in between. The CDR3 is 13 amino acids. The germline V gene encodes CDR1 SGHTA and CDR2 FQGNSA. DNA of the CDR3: TGTGCCAGCAGCAGGACCTCTGGAAACACCATATATTTT. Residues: CASSRTSGNTIYF.

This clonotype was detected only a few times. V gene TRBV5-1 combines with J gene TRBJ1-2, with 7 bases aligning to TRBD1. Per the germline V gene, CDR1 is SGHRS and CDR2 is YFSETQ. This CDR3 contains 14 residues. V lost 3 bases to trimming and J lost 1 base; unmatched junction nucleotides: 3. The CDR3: CASSWDSLNYGYTF. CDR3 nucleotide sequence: TGCGCCAGCAGCTGGGACAGCCTTAACTATGGCTACACCTTC.

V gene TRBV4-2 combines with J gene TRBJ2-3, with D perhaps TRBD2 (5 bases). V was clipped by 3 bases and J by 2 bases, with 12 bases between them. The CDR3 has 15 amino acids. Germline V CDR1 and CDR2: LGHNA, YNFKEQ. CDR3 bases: TGTGCCAGCAGCCATGGAACTAGTTTCACAGATACGCAGTATTTT. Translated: CASSHGTSFTDTQYF.

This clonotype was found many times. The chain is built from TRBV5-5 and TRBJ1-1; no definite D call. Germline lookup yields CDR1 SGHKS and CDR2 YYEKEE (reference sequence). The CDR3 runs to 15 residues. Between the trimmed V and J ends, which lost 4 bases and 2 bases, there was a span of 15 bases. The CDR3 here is CASSPMAGFNTEAFF. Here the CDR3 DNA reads TGTGCCAGCAGCCCCATGGCAGGCTTCAACACTGAAGCTTTCTTT.

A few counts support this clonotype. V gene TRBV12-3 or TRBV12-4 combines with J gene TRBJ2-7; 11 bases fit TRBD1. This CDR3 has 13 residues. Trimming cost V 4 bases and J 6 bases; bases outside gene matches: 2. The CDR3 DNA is TGTGCCAGCAGTTCCGGGACAGGGGGCGAGCAGTACTTC. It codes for CASSSGTGGEQYF.

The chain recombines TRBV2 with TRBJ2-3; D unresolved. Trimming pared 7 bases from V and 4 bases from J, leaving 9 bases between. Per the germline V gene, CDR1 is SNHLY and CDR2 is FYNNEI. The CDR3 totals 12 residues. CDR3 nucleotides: TGTGCCAGCATGGTAGGGTCAGATACGCAGTATTTT. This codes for CASMVGSDTQYF.

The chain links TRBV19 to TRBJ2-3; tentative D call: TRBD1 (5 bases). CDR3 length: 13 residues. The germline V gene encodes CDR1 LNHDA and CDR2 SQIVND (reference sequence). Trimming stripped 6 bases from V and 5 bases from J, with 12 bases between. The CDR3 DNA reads TGTGCCAGTAGCGTTGAAAGGGGAGATACGCAGTATTTT. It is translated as CASSVERGDTQYF.

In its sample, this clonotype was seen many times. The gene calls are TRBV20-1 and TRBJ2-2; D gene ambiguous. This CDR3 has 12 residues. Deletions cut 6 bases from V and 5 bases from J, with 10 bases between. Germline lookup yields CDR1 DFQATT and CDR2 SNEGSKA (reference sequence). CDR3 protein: CSARARTGELFF. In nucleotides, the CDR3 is TGCAGTGCACGAGCGAGGACCGGGGAGCTGTTTTTT.

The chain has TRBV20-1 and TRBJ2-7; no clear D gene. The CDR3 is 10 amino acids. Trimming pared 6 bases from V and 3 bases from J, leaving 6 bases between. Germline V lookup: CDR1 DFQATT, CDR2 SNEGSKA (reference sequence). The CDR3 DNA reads TGCAGTGCCCAAGGCTACGAGCAGTACTTC. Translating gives CSAQGYEQYF.

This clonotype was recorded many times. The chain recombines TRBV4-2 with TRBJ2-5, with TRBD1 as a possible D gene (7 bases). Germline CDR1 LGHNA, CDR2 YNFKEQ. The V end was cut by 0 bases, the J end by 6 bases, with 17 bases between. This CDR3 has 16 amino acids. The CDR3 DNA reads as TGTGCCAGCAGCCAAGATGAAGGAGGGGGCATGAAGACCCAGTACTTC. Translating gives CASSQDEGGGMKTQYF.

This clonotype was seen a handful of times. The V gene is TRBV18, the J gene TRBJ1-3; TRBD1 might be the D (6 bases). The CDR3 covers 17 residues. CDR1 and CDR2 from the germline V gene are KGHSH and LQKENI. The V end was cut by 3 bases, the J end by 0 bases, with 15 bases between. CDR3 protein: CASSPSTGETSGNTIYF. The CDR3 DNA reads TGTGCCAGCTCACCCTCGACAGGAGAGACCTCTGGAAACACCATATATTTT.

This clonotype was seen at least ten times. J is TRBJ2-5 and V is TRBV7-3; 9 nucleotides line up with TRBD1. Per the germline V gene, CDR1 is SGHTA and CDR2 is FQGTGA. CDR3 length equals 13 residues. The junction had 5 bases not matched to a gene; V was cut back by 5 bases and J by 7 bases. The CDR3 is CASSPKTGGTQYF. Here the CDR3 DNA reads TGTGCCAGCAGCCCGAAGACAGGGGGGACCCAGTACTTC.

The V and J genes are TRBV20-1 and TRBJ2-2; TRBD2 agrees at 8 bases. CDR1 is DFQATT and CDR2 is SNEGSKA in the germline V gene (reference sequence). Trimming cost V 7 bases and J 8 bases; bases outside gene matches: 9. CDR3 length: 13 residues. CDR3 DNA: TGCAGTGGTAGGACTAGCATTTCAGGGGAGCTGTTTTTT. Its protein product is CSGRTSISGELFF.

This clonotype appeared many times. The CDR3 loop reads CASSDLVAGVTQFF. CDR3 in DNA: TGTGCCAGCAGTGATCTGGTAGCGGGAGTAACCCAGTTCTTC. The rearrangement joins TRBV2 to TRBJ2-1, with 9 bases matching TRBD2. The length of the CDR3 is 14 residues. J lost 13 bases, V lost 3 bases, and 10 bases had no gene match. Per the germline V gene, CDR1 is SNHLY and CDR2 is FYNNEI.

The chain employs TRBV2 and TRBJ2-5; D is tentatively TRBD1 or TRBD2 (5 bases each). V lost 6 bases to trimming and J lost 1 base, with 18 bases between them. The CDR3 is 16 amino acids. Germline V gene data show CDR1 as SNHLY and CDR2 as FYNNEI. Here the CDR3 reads CASSKSSGAAQETQYF. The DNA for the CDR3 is TGTGCCAGCAGCAAATCCTCCGGGGCGGCCCAAGAGACCCAGTACTTC.

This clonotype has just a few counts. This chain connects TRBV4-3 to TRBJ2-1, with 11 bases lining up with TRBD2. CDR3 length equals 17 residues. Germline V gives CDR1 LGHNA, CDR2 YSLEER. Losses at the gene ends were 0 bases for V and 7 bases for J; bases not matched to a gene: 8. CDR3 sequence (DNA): TGCGCCAGCAGCCAAGATCTAACTAGCGGGGGTAGAAATGAGCAGTTCTTC. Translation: CASSQDLTSGGRNEQFF.

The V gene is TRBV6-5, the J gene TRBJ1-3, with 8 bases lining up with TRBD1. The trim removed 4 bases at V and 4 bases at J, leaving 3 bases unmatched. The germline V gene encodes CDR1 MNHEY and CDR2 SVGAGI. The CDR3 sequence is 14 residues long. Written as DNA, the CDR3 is TGTGCCAGCAGTTCCTCAGGGGGCGGAAACACCATATATTTT. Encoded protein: CASSSSGGGNTIYF.

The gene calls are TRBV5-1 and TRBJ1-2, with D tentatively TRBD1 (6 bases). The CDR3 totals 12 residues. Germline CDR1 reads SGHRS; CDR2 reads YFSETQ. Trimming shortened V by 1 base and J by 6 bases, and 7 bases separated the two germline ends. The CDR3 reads CASSLSGDGYTF. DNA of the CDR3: TGCGCCAGCAGCTTGTCAGGGGATGGCTACACCTTC.

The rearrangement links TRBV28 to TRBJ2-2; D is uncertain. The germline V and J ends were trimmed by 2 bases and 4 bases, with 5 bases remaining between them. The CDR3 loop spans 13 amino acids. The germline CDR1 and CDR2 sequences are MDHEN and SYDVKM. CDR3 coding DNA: TGTGCCAGCAGTTTACCCCTCACCGGGGAGCTGTTTTTT. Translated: CASSLPLTGELFF.

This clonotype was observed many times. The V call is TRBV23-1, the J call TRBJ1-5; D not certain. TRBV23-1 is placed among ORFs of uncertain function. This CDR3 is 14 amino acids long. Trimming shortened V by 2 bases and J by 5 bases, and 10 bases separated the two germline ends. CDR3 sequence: CASSQVCMYQPQHF. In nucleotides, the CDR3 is TGCGCCAGCAGTCAAGTTTGCATGTATCAGCCCCAGCATTTT.

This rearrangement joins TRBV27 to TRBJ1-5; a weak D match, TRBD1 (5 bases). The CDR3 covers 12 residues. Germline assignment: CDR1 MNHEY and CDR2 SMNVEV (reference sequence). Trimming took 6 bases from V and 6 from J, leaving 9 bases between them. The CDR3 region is CASRTGVQPQHF. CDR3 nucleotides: TGTGCCAGCAGGACGGGGGTTCAGCCCCAGCATTTT.

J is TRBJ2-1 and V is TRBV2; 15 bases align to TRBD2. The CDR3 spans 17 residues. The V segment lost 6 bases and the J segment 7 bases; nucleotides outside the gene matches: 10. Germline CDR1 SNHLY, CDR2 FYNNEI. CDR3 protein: CASRAWTSGGVFNEQFF. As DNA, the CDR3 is TGTGCCAGCAGGGCGTGGACTAGCGGGGGGGTTTTTAATGAGCAGTTCTTC. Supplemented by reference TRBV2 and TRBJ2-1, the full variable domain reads EPEVTQTPSHQVTQMGQEVILRCVPISNHLYFYWYRQILGQKVEFLVSFYNNEISEKSEIFDDQFSVERPDGSNFTLKIRSTKLEDSAMYFCASRAWTSGGVFNEQFFGPGTRLTVL.

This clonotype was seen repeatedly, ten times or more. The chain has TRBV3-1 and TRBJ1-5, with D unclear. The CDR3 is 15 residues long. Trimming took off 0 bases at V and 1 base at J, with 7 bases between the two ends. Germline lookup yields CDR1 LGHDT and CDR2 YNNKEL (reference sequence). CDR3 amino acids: CASSQEGGSNQPQHF. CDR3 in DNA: TGTGCCAGCAGCCAAGAAGGTGGGAGCAATCAGCCCCAGCATTTT.

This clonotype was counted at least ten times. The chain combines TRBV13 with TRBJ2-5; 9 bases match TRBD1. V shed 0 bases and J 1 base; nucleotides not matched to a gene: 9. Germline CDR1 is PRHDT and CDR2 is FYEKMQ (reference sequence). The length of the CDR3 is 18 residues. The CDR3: CASSLGHDTGQGQETQYF. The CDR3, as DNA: TGTGCCAGCAGCTTAGGACATGATACGGGACAGGGCCAAGAGACCCAGTACTTC. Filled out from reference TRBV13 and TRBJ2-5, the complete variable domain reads AAGVIQSPRHLIKEKRETATLKCYPIPRHDTVYWYQQGPGQDPQFLISFYEKMQSDKGSIPDRFSAQQFSDYHSELNMSSLELGDSALYFCASSLGHDTGQGQETQYFGPGTRLLVL.

The CDR3 here is CASSFLGARETQYF. In DNA form, the CDR3 reads TGCGCCAGCAGCTTCTTGGGGGCCCGGGAGACCCAGTACTTC. The chain couples TRBV5-1 to TRBJ2-5; TRBD1 is a possible D gene (6 bases). Germline V gives CDR1 SGHRS, CDR2 YFSETQ. The CDR3 is 14 residues long. Trimming removed 2 bases at V and 5 bases at J, with 13 bases between.